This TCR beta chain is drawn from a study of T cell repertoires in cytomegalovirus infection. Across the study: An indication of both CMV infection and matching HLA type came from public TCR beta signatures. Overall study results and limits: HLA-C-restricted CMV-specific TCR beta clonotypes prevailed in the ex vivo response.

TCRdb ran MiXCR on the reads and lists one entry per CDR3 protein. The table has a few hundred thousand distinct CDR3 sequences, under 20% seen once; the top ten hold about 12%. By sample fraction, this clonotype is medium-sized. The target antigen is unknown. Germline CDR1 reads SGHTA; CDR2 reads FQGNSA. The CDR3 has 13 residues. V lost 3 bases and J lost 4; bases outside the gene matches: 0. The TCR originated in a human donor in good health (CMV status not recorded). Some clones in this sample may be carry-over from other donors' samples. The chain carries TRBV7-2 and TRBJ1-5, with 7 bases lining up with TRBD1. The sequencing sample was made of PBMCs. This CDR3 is CASSLTGNQPQHF. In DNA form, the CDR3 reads TGTGCCAGCAGCTTGACAGGGAATCAGCCCCAGCATTTT.